The 3 T cell receptor beta chains below all came from one sample that was sequenced in a study of T cell clonality in common variable immunodeficiency. This table comes from immunoSEQ multiplex PCR, and its TCRdb copy is limited to in-frame clones, with some not included. The specimen gives roughly 70,000 clones without singletons; the ten biggest hold 1.7%. Sequenced sample: peripheral blood mononuclear cells. The receptor source for this set is a person aged 18 to 70 in good health.

In its sample, this clone was seen many times. Sequencing ends 3 residues short of the CDR3 end; the germline J gene provides the rest. This rearrangement joins TRBV29-1 to TRBJ1-1; no clear D. Germline CDR1 SQVTM, CDR2 ANQGSEA. Trimming pared 5 bases from V and 3 bases from J, leaving 19 bases between. The CDR3 is 15 amino acids. CDR3: CSVSRRRDLDTEAFF. Incomplete CDR3 DNA: TGCAGCGTTTCTAGAAGGAGAGACCTGGACACTGAA.

This clone has ten or more counts. The sequenced fragment ends 3 residues before the CDR3 boundary, so the rest is inferred from the germline J gene. The genes are TRBV11-2 and TRBJ2-3; 8 bases are a match to TRBD1. The germline V gene encodes CDR1 SGHAT and CDR2 FQNNGV. The CDR3 loop spans 14 amino acids. V shed 9 bases, J shed 2 bases, and the junction held 7 bases outside the gene matches. CDR3 DNA (partial): TGTGCCAGTAGGGCCAGGGGGCCCACAGATACG. Its translation is CASRARGPTDT. The entire CDR3 protein is CASRARGPTDTQYF.

This clone was counted ten times or more. The observed sequence ends 3 residues before the CDR3 terminus, with the missing tail filled in from the germline J gene. The chain joins TRBV20-1 to TRBJ2-5, with 7 bases matching TRBD2. Germline CDR1 reads DFQATT; CDR2 reads SNEGSKA (reference sequence). This CDR3 region has 14 residues. With V trimmed by 0 bases and J by 5 bases, 6 bases remained unmatched. The CDR3 bases that were read are TGCAGTGCTAGAGATGCGGCTAGCGGCGAGACC. Protein: CSARDAASGET. The full CDR3 is CSARDAASGETQYF.